Described below is a single TCR beta chain sequence and its context. This entry comes from a study of T cells in Graves' hyperthyroidism and ophthalmopathy. Researchers took RNA transcripts and amplified the TCR beta CDR3 regions from them. Researchers ran a first-round RT-PCR on the TCR CDR3 using the HTBI primer set. In TCRdb, the multiplex PCR reads were re-called with MiXCR into one record per CDR3 protein. This table has 500,000 to 650,000 distinct CDR3 sequences, about 14% appearing once. With 0 bases removed from V and 4 bases from J, the gap between germline ends came to 10 bases. Germline loops: CDR1 SGDLS, CDR2 YYNGEE. The CDR3 length is 14 residues.

This TCR came from a woman in her 50s with Graves' ophthalmopathy. Material for sequencing was blood. The genes are TRBV9 and TRBJ1-1; possible D gene TRBD1, 5 bases. CDR3 sequence: CASSVGQGSTEAFF. DNA for the CDR3: TGTGCCAGCAGCGTAGGTCAGGGTAGCACTGAAGCTTTCTTT.